The rows below give T cell receptor beta chains drawn from one sample of a study of beta chain features in type 1 diabetes. Sequencing was performed with immunoSEQ multiplex PCR; in TCRdb, only in-frame clones are kept and a portion is missing. The sample records 150,000 or so clones, nearly 9.5% being singletons. The source material was central memory CD4+ T cells from blood. The receptors originated from a man younger than 35 in good health. CDR3s include the opening cysteine and the closing phenylalanine or tryptophan. Each record gives: V gene, D gene, clone size, J gene, CDR3 protein, CDR3 DNA. The D gene is left open where the match is weak. Clone size, where shown, is once, few, many, or a class for clones that have expanded.

TRBV2	TRBD1	few	TRBJ1-5	CASRGRDRGNQPQHF	TGTGCCAGCAGGGGCAGGGACAGGGGAAATCAGCCCCAGCATTTT
TRBV4-1	.	.	TRBJ2-7	CASSPRDTHYEQYF	TGCGCCAGCAGCCCCCGGGACACCCACTACGAGCAGTACTTC
TRBV7-2	.	few	TRBJ2-5	CASSLTGNQETQYF	TGTGCCAGCAGCTTAACAGGGAACCAAGAGACCCAGTACTTC
TRBV5-1	.	.	TRBJ2-2	CASSLDRLDTGELFF	TGCGCCAGCAGCTTGGACAGGTTGGACACCGGGGAGCTGTTTTTT
TRBV28	.	.	TRBJ2-1	CASSFPGGSSYNEQFF	TGTGCCAGCAGTTTTCCTGGGGGCTCCTCCTACAATGAGCAGTTCTTC
TRBV6-5	TRBD1	.	TRBJ1-5	CASRPGQGNSQPQHF	TGTGCCAGCAGACCGGGACAGGGAAACTCGCAGCCCCAGCATTTT
TRBV28	TRBD1	.	TRBJ1-2	CASSLRPGGAGNYGYTF	TGTGCCAGCAGTTTAAGGCCAGGGGGCGCCGGGAACTATGGCTACACCTTC
TRBV9	TRBD1	few	TRBJ2-5	CASSVRDREETQYF	TGTGCCAGCAGCGTCCGGGACAGGGAAGAGACCCAGTACTTC
TRBV5-1	TRBD2	few	TRBJ2-1	CASSLAFAGGPNEQFF	TGCGCCAGCAGCTTGGCCTTCGCGGGGGGGCCCAATGAGCAGTTCTTC
TRBV7-9	TRBD2	many	TRBJ2-3	CASSPRRIAGSWDTQYF	TGTGCCAGCAGCCCCCGGCGGATAGCGGGGTCATGGGATACGCAGTATTTT
TRBV19	TRBD2	few	TRBJ2-7	CASSISGLAGSSYEQYF	TGTGCCAGTAGTATATCAGGACTAGCGGGGTCCTCCTACGAGCAGTACTTC
TRBV5-1	.	.	TRBJ2-7	CASSLVSGSSYEQYF	TGCGCCAGCAGCTTGGTAAGCGGTAGCTCCTACGAGCAGTACTTC